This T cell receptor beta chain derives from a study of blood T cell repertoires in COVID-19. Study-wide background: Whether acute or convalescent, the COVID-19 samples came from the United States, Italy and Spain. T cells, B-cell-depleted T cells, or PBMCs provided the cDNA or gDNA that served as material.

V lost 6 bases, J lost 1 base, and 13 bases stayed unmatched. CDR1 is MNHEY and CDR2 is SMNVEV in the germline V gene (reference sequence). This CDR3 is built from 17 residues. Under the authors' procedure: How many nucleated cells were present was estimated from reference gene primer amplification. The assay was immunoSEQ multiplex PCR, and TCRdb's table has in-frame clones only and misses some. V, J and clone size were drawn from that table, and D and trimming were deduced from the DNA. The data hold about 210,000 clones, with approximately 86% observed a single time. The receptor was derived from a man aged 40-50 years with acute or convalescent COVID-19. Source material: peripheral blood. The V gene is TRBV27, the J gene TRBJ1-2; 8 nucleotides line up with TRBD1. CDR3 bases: TGTGCCAGCAGGAGGGGGGGCAGGGGGCGGGTTAACTATGGCTACACCTTC. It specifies CASRRGGRGRVNYGYTF.